The clone carrying this TCR beta chain was picked up many times. Its antigen is undetermined. The study enrolled ophthalmopathy donors with moderate-to-severe activity, CAS ≥3, NOSPECS ≥4 and duration under 3 months. PBMCs were isolated by Ficoll-Paque density gradient centrifugation, using approximately 11 ml of fresh peripheral blood as the starting material. This entry is derived from a study of Graves' ophthalmopathy and Graves' hyperthyroidism. General study findings and limits: Separation of ophthalmopathy from stable hyperthyroidism was achieved by a 13-signature model, at 85% to 90% sensitivity and under 82% specificity.

RNA transcripts were the template, and TCR beta CDR3 regions were amplified from them. First-round RT-PCR employed HTBI primers, with a second-round multiplex PCR after it. MiXCR was run by TCRdb on the multiplex PCR reads, yielding one entry per CDR3 protein. The sample lists hundreds of thousands of distinct CDR3 sequences, 40% occurring once. The sequence was obtained from an adult man with Graves' ophthalmopathy. Material for sequencing was peripheral blood.

The CDR3 DNA reads TGCAGCGTTGAAACAGGGAGTAGCACTGAAGCTTTCTTT. Amino acid sequence: CSVETGSSTEAFF. The genes are TRBV29-1 and TRBJ1-1, with a tentative D call TRBD1 (6 bases). From germline, CDR1 is SQVTM and CDR2 ANQGSEA. This CDR3 region has 13 residues. V shed 2 bases and J shed 4 bases, with 11 bases lying between them.